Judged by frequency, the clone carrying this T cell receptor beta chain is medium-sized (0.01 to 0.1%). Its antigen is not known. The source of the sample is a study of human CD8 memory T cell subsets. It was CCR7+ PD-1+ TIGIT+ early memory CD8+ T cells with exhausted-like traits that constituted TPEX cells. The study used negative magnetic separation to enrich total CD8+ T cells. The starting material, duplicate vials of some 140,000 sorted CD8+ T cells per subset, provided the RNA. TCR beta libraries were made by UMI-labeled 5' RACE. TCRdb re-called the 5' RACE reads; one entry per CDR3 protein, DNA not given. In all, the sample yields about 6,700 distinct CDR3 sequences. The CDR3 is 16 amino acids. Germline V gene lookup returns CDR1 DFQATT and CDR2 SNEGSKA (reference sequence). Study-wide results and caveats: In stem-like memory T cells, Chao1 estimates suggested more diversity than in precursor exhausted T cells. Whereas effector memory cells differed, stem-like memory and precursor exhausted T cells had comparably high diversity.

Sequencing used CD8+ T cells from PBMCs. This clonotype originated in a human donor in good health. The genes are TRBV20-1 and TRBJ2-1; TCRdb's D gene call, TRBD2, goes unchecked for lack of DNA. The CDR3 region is CSARSRAVLTTNEQFF.